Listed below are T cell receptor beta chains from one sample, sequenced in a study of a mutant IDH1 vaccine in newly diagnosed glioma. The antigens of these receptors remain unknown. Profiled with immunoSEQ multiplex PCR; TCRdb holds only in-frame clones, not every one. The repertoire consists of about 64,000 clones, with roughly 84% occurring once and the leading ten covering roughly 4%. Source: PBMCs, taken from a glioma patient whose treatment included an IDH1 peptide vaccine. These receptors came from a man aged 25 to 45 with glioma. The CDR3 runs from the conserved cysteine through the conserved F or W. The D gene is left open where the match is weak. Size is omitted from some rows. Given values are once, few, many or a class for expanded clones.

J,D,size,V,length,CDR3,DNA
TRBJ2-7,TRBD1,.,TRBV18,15,CASSPGQGRSYEQYF,TGTGCCAGCTCCCCTGGACAGGGGAGGTCCTACGAGCAGTACTTC
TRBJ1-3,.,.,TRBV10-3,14,CAIESPLSGNTIYF,TGTGCCATCGAGTCCCCTCTCTCTGGAAACACCATATATTTT
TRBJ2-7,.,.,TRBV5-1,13,CASSPGTTQEVYF,TGCGCCAGCAGCCCCGGGACCACCCAAGAGGTGTACTTC
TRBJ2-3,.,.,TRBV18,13,CASSPHPTDTQYF,TGTGCCAGCTCACCACATCCCACAGATACGCAGTATTTT
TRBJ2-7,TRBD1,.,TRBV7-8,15,CASSLAGQGAGEQYF,TGTGCCAGCAGCTTAGCTGGACAGGGGGCTGGAGAGCAGTACTTC
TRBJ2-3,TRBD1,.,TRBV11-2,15,CASSSDRARTDTQYF,TGTGCCAGCAGCTCCGACAGGGCGCGGACAGATACGCAGTATTTT
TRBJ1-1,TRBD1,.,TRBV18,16,CASSPDRGLGNTEAFF,TGTGCCAGCTCACCAGACAGGGGGTTGGGGAACACTGAAGCTTTCTTT
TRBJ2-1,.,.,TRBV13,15,CASSLEGGPYNEQFF,TGTGCCAGCAGCTTAGAAGGGGGGCCCTACAATGAGCAGTTCTTC
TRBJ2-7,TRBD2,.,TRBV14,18,CASSQGWTSGGLSYEQYF,TGTGCCAGCAGCCAAGGGTGGACTAGCGGGGGACTCTCCTACGAGCAGTACTTC
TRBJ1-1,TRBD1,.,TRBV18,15,CASSRGTGQNTEAFF,TGTGCCAGCTCACGAGGGACAGGTCAGAACACTGAAGCTTTCTTT
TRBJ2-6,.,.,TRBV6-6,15,CASRAQISGANVLTF,TGTGCCAGCAGAGCACAGATCTCTGGGGCCAACGTCCTGACTTTC
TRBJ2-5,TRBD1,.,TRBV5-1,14,CASSRQGLQETQYF,TGCGCCAGCAGCCGACAGGGCCTTCAAGAGACCCAGTACTTC
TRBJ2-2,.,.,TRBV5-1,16,CASSFNPGGNTGELFF,TGCGCCAGCAGCTTTAACCCCGGGGGAAACACCGGGGAGCTGTTTTTT
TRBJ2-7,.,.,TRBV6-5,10,CASSEHEQYF,TGTGCCAGCAGTGAGCACGAGCAGTACTTC
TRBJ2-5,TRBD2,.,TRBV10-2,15,CASSEAGGRQETQYF,TGCGCCAGCAGTGAAGCGGGGGGGCGCCAAGAGACCCAGTACTTC
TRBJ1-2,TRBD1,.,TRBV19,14,CASRWTGGPHGYTF,TGTGCCAGTAGATGGACAGGGGGACCGCATGGCTACACCTTC
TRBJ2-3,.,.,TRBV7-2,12,CASSSYTDTQYF,TGTGCCAGCAGCTCCTACACAGATACGCAGTATTTT
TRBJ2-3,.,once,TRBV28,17,CASSTGDSPQWTDTQYF,TGTGCCAGCAGTACCGGAGACAGTCCCCAATGGACAGATACGCAGTATTTT
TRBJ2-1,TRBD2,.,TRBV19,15,CASSIILADYNEQFF,TGTGCCAGTAGTATAATCCTAGCGGACTACAATGAGCAGTTCTTC
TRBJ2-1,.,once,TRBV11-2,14,CASSPWHVAEEQFF,TGTGCCAGCAGCCCCTGGCATGTGGCAGAGGAGCAGTTCTTC
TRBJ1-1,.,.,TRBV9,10,CASSSGEAFF,TGTGCCAGCAGCTCCGGGGAAGCTTTCTTT
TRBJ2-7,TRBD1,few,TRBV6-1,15,CASSEDGTGGYEQYF,TGTGCCAGCAGTGAAGATGGGACAGGGGGCTACGAGCAGTACTTC